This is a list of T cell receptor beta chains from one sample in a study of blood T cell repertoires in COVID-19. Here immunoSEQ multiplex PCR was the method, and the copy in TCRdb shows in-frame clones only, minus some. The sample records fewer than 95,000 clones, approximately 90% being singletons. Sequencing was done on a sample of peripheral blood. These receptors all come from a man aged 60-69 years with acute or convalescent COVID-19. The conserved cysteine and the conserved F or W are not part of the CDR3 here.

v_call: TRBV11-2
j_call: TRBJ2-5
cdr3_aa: ASSSNTGSQETQY

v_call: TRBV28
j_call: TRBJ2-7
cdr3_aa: ASDCPPGGLNEQY

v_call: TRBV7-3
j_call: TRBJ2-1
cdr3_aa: ASSPRTSLDEQF

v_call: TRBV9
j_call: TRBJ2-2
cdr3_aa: ASSELTGELF

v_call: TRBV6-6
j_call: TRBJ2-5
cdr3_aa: ASSLLRETQY

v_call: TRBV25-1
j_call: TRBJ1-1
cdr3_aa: ASSEFRGVAEAF

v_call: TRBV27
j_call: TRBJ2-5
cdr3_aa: ASSLGQGMEVQETQY

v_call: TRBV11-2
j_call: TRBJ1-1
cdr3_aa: ASSFPLFGNTEAF

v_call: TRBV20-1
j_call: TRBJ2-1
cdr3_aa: SASTASSYNEQF

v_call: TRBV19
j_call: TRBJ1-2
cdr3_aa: ASSTTGDGGYT

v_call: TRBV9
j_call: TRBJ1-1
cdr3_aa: ASSPGTGDTEAF

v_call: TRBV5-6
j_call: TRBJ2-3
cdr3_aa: ASSLRTGTSGEYTQY

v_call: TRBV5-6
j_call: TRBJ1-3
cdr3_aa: ASSLEGWSSGNTIY

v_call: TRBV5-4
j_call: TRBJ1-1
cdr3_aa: ASSLGSGGRRRNTEAF

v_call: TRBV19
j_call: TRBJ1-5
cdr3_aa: ASTGVATDQPQH

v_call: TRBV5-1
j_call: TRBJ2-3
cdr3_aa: ASSFQTSGGAKDTQY

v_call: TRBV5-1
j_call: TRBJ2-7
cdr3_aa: ASRPLPLAGRSYEQY

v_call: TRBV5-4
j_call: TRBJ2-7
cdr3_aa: ASSLEGDGSEQY

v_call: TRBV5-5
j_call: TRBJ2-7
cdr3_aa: ASSSRAGGFYEQY

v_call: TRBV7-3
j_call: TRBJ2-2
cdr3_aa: ASSLNGGFAGELF

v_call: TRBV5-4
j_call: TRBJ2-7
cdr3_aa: ASSLAQGYEQY

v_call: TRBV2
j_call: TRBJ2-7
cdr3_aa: ASSEGLAGLYEQY

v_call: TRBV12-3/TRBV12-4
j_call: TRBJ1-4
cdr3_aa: ASSPDRDEKLF

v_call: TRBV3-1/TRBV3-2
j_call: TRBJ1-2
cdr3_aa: ASSQVVGTGGGYT

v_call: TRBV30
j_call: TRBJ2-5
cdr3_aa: AWSVDRGVETQY

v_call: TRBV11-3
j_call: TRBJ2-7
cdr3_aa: ATFPGWAGGAEQY

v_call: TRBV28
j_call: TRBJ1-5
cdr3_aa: ASSATGTTNQPQH

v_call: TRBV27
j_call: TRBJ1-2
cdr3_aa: ASSLGTGDGYT

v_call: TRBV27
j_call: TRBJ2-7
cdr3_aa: ASSLQPGQGTGEQY

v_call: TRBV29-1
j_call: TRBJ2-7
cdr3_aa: SVDRAGGSYEQY

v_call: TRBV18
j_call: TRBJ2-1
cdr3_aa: ASSPGTGSYNEQF

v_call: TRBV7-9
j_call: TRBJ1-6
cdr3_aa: ASSEGGDRSSYNSPLH

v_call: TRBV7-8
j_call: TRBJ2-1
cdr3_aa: ASSVGGTGIYNEQF

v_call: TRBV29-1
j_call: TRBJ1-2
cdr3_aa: SVEGQSGGGYT

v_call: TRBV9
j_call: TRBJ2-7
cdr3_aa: ASSVGTSLYEQY

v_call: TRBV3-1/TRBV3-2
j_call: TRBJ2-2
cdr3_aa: ASSHGGFPGELF

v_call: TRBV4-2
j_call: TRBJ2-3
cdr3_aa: ASSQDRGDTQY

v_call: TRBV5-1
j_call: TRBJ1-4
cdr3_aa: ASSLGGGGEEKLF

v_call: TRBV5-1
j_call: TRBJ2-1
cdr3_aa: ASSLAGNYNEQF

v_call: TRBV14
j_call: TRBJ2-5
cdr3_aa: ASSQRRTGEGETQY

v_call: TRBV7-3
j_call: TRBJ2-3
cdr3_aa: ASSPAGTSRTDTQY

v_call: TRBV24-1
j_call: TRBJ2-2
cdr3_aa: ATSDLGNTGELF

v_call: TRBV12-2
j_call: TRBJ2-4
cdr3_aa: ASQLAGAKNIQY

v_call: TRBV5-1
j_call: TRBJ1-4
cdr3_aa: ASSWGDGNEKLF

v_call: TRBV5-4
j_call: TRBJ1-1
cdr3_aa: ASSRWHSRGVSLGNTEAF

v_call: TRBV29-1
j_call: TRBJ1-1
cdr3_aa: SFRQQVTEAF

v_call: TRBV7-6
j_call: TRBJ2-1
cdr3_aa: ASSITGISYNEQF

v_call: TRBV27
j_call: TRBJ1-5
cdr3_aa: ASSLDRNQPQH

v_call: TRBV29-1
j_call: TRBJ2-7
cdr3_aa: SVRDGGDYEQY

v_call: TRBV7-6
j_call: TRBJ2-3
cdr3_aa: ASSLGLPSDTQY

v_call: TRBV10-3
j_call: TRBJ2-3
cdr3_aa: AIGTSGARDTQY

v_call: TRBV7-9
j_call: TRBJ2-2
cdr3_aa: ASSPRTSGRVNTGELF

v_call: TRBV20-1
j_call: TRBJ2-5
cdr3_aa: SARALETQY

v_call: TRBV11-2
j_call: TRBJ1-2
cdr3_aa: ASSLQVNYGYT